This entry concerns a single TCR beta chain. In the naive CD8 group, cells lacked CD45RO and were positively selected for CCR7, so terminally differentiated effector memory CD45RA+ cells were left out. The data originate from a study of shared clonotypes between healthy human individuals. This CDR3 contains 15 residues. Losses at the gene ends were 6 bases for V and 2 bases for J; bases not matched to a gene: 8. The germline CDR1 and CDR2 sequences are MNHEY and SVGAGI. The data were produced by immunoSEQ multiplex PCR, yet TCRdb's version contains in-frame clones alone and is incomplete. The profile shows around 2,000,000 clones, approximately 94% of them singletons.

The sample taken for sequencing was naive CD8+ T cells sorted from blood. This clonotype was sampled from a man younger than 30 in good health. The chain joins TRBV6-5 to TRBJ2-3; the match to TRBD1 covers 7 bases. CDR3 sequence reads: CASRISGTVTDTQYF. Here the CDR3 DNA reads TGTGCCAGCAGGATTTCCGGGACAGTCACAGATACGCAGTATTTT.